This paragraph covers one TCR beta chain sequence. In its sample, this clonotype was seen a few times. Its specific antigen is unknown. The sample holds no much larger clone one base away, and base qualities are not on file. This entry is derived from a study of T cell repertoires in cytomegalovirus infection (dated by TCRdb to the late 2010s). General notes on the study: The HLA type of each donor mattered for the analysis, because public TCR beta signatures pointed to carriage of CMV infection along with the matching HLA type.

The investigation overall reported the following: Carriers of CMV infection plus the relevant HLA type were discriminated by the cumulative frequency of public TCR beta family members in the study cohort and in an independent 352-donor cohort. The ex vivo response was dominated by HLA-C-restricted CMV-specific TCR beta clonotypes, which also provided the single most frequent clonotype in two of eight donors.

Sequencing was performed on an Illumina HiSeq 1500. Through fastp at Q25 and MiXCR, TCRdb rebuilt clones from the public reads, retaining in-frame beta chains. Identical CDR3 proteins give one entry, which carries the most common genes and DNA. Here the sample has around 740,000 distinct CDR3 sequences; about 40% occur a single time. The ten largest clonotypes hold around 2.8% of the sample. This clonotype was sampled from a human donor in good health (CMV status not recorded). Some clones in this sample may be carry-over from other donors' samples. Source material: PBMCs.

The nucleotide sequence is TGTGCCAGCAGCCCTGTTCGGGCCGGGGGCGGAAACACCATATATTTT. It is translated as CASSPVRAGGGNTIYF. Recombination joined TRBV12-3 or TRBV12-4 with TRBJ1-3; the D region possibly corresponds to TRBD1 (6 bases align). From the cysteine through the phenylalanine, the CDR3 covers 16 amino acids. Just the 48-base CDR3 DNA is kept, in frame starting at base 1. V and J are truncated by 6 bases and 4 bases respectively, leaving an intervening sequence of 19 bases.